These T cell receptor beta chains were read from a single sample in a study of blood T cell repertoires in COVID-19. Some clones are missing from TCRdb's copy, which holds only in-frame ones; the method was immunoSEQ multiplex PCR. Seen here are over 120,000 clones, around 80% observed once, and the top ten hold about 4%. Sequencing was performed on peripheral blood. The receptors originated from a man between 65 and 85 years old who had recovered from COVID-19. Both conserved end residues are part of each CDR3. D genes are given only for firm matches. A row's size may be missing; if present it is once, few, many or a size class.

>TRBD2|TRBV9|-|TRBJ2-3
TGTGCCAGCAGCGAGAGAGTAGGGACTAGCCCCGTCTGGGATACGCAGTATTTT
CASSERVGTSPVWDTQYF
>-|TRBV15|-|TRBJ1-4
TGTGCCACCAGCTACAGGAGTGGGCCTAATGAAAAACTGTTTTTT
CATSYRSGPNEKLFF
>TRBD2|TRBV5-1|-|TRBJ2-1
TGCGCCAGCAGCTCGACTAGCGGGATGCACAATGAGCAGTTCTTC
CASSSTSGMHNEQFF
>TRBD2|TRBV7-9|-|TRBJ2-7
TGTGCCAGCAGCTTAGTTAGGGCGGGAGGCTACGAGCAGTACTTC
CASSLVRAGGYEQYF
>TRBD1|TRBV28|-|TRBJ1-2
TGTGCCAGCAGTAGGACAGGGAACTCTAACTATGGCTACACCTTC
CASSRTGNSNYGYTF
>-|TRBV9|once|TRBJ2-2
TGTGCCAGCAGCGCTGTGGTTTTAGCTAACACCGGGGAGCTGTTTTTT
CASSAVVLANTGELFF
>TRBD2|TRBV30|few|TRBJ2-2
TGTGCCTGGCGGGGACTAGCGGGATCCGGGGAGCTGTTTTTT
CAWRGLAGSGELFF
>-|TRBV18|once|TRBJ2-7
TGTGCCAGCTCACGTCCCGGGGGAAGGGCCTACGAGCAGTACTTC
CASSRPGGRAYEQYF
>TRBD1|TRBV6-1|-|TRBJ1-2
TGTGCCAGCAGTGATTTAGACAGGGCTAAGCATGGCTACACCTTC
CASSDLDRAKHGYTF
>-|TRBV7-8|once|TRBJ1-1
TGTGCCAGCACAAAATCCCTGTGGAGCTTGAACACTGAAGCTTTCTTT
CASTKSLWSLNTEAFF
>TRBD1|TRBV5-1|-|TRBJ2-7
TGCGCCAGCAGCCTCCCCCGGACAGGGTCCACCTACGAGCAGTACTTC
CASSLPRTGSTYEQYF
>TRBD2|TRBV4-1|-|TRBJ2-2
TGCGCCAGCAGCCAACCCGGGAGGCCCGGGGAGCTGTTTTTT
CASSQPGRPGELFF
>-|TRBV24-1|-|TRBJ1-5
TGTGCCACCAGTGACAGGGTTAGCAATCAGCCCCAGCATTTT
CATSDRVSNQPQHF
>TRBD1|TRBV6-1|-|TRBJ2-2
TGTGCCAGCAGTTTTCAGGGGGCCGACACCGGGGAGCTGTTTTTT
CASSFQGADTGELFF
>-|TRBV30|-|TRBJ1-2
TGTGCCCTCAGGGCCTATGGCTACACCTTC
CALRAYGYTF
>-|TRBV5-1|-|TRBJ2-5
TGCGCCAGCAGCCCCACCGGGACATTCCAAGAGACCCAGTACTTC
CASSPTGTFQETQYF
>TRBD2|TRBV7-9|-|TRBJ2-7
TGTGCCAGCAGCCCTTTTGGGGGAGGGGCGGTCTCCTACGAGCAGTACTTC
CASSPFGGGAVSYEQYF
>-|TRBV27|-|TRBJ2-1
TGTGCCAGCACTCACTTGCCAGGCCGCCCTGAGCAGTTCTTC
CASTHLPGRPEQFF
>-|TRBV7-2|-|TRBJ1-4
TGTGCCAGCAGCTTAGCCGCGGAAGAAAAACTGTTTTTT
CASSLAAEEKLFF
>TRBD2|TRBV7-8|-|TRBJ2-1
TGTGCCAGCAGCTCAGTAGGGACTAGCGGAGAGAATGAGCAGTTCTTC
CASSSVGTSGENEQFF
>-|TRBV29-1|-|TRBJ2-7
TGCAGCGTGGCAGGGCCATACGAGCAGTACTTC
CSVAGPYEQYF
>-|TRBV27|-|TRBJ2-3
TGTGCCAGCACCCAACCCCCCGATGTGGGCTACACAGATACGCAGTATTTT
CASTQPPDVGYTDTQYF
>-|TRBV5-4|-|TRBJ2-1
TGTGCCAGCAGCTCACCGGGACTTGCCTACAATGAGCAGTTCTTC
CASSSPGLAYNEQFF
>TRBD1|TRBV7-2|few|TRBJ1-5
TGTGCCAGCAGTTTAGACAGGGGGCTCCTTCAGCCCCAGCATTTT
CASSLDRGLLQPQHF
>-|TRBV11-2|-|TRBJ2-3
TGTGCCAGCAGCTTAGTCTCGGCAGGGATGGCAGATACGCAGTATTTT
CASSLVSAGMADTQYF
>-|TRBV2|-|TRBJ2-5
TGTGCCAGCAGTGCGACAGATATTAGACAAGAGACCCAGTACTTC
CASSATDIRQETQYF
>TRBD1|TRBV7-2|-|TRBJ2-7
TGTGCCAGCAGCTCGGGACAGGGCTTGCACGAGCAGTACTTC
CASSSGQGLHEQYF
>-|TRBV30|-|TRBJ2-5
TGTGCCTGGAGTTTAAATCGGGTTCCGGGGTGGGAGACCCAGTACTTC
CAWSLNRVPGWETQYF
>-|TRBV9|-|TRBJ2-2
TGTGCCAGCAGCGTAGAACAGGGATGGACCGGGGAGCTGTTTTTT
CASSVEQGWTGELFF
>TRBD1|TRBV5-5|-|TRBJ2-7
TGTGCCAGCAAGCCGGGACAGGGATTTTTCGAGCAGTACTTC
CASKPGQGFFEQYF
>-|TRBV10-3|-|TRBJ2-1
TGTGCCATCAGTGACCGCCAGGGCTGGGAAGGAGCTAGGAATGAGCAGTTCTTC
CAISDRQGWEGARNEQFF
>-|TRBV2|-|TRBJ1-1
TGTGCCAGCAGTGAACGCCCGCACTCGAACACTGAAGCTTTCTTT
CASSERPHSNTEAFF
>TRBD1|TRBV27|-|TRBJ2-7
TGTGCCAGCAGCCTACAAGGACAGGGTAGAAACGAGCAGTACTTC
CASSLQGQGRNEQYF
>-|TRBV19|-|TRBJ1-2
TGTGCCAGTACCACAGGGCACCTCCTGACTGGCTACACCTTC
CASTTGHLLTGYTF
>-|TRBV19|few|TRBJ2-5
TGTGCCAGTAGTATTTCCGCCTCAGGGGTCGGAGAGACCCAGTACTTC
CASSISASGVGETQYF
>TRBD1|TRBV29-1|-|TRBJ2-7
TGCAGCGTTGAAGGGACAGGGTTCTACGAGCAGTACTTC
CSVEGTGFYEQYF
>TRBD1|TRBV6-5|-|TRBJ1-2
TGTGCCAGCAGCTGGGACAGGACTAACTATGGCTACACCTTC
CASSWDRTNYGYTF
>-|TRBV7-2|-|TRBJ2-4
TGTGCCAGCAGCTTTCAGGGTGGAAACATTCAGTACTTC
CASSFQGGNIQYF
>TRBD2|TRBV6-5|-|TRBJ2-7
TGTGCCAGCAGATATACTAGCGGGAGAATCTACGAGCAGTACTTC
CASRYTSGRIYEQYF
>-|TRBV18|-|TRBJ1-5
TGTGCCAGCTCACCAGGGGGCGGGTTGAGCAATCAGCCCCAGCATTTT
CASSPGGGLSNQPQHF
>-|TRBV12-3/TRBV12-4|-|TRBJ1-2
TGTGCCAGCAGCCCGGGACTGGTTGGCTACACCTTC
CASSPGLVGYTF
>-|TRBV5-1|-|TRBJ2-5
TGCGCCAGCAGCCGATCCACCTCAGGGGGAGGAGAGACCCAGTACTTC
CASSRSTSGGGETQYF
>TRBD1|TRBV5-1|-|TRBJ2-7
TGCGCCAGCAGCTGGGGGACAGGGGCGACCTACGAGCAGTACTTC
CASSWGTGATYEQYF
>-|TRBV7-9|-|TRBJ1-1
TGTGCCAGCAACCCACGCGTTGGCACTGAAGCTTTCTTT
CASNPRVGTEAFF
>-|TRBV18|-|TRBJ2-1
TGTGCCAGCTCATTACAAAAGCAACTAATGGAACAGTTCTTC
CASSLQKQLMEQFF
>-|TRBV19|-|TRBJ2-5
TGTGCCAGTAGTAGCGCCGTTACAGGGTTGGAGACCCAGTACTTC
CASSSAVTGLETQYF
>-|TRBV4-3|-|TRBJ2-3
TGCGCCAGCAGCCAAGAGAGCAGGCCCGGTGATACGCAGTATTTT
CASSQESRPGDTQYF
>TRBD1|TRBV5-3|-|TRBJ2-7
TGTGCCAGAAGCTTGGTGGACAGGGGGTTGAAAAACTCCTACGAGCAGTACTTC
CARSLVDRGLKNSYEQYF
>TRBD2|TRBV19|-|TRBJ2-7
TGTGCCAGTAGTATCCACGGGACTAGCGGGCGACGAGAATACGAGCAGTACTTC
CASSIHGTSGRREYEQYF
>TRBD1|TRBV27|few|TRBJ2-7
TGTGCCAGCAACTCGGGACAGCTAATGGGGTCCTACGAGTATTTC
CASNSGQLMGSYEYF
>-|TRBV18|-|TRBJ1-1
TGTGCCAGCTCACCACTCGTTAGCGCTGAAGCTTTCTTT
CASSPLVSAEAFF
>TRBD1|TRBV11-3|-|TRBJ2-2
TGTGCCAGCAGCTTGGACAGGGGCAACACCGGGGAGCTGTTTTTT
CASSLDRGNTGELFF
>TRBD1|TRBV12-5|-|TRBJ1-6
TGTGCTAGTGCCCTTTCTCCGGGACAGGTTTCTCACTTT
CASALSPGQVSHF